Reported below is one T cell receptor beta chain. Its antigen remains unidentified. Individual cDNA molecules carried attached unique molecular identifiers. TCRdb analysed the 5' RACE reads with MiXCR anew, one entry per CDR3 protein. The sample consists of fewer than 85,000 distinct CDR3 sequences, 11% of them appearing once. The data derive from a study of early T cells in non-severe SARS-CoV-2 infection. The wider study: Chains were unpaired, as sequencing was done on bulk RNA from unsorted whole blood.

Study-level results: Matching against VDJdb likely underestimated virus-specific expansions, favoring anti-spike CD8.

Sequences were derived from whole blood, sampled at baseline. The receptor was isolated from an adult who was a healthcare worker with PCR-confirmed SARS-CoV-2 infection or an uninfected control (not recorded which).

CDR3 nucleotides: TGCAGTTCCTCTGACAGGGGACAGAATGAGCAGTTCTTC. It yields the protein CSSSDRGQNEQFF. J is TRBJ2-1 and V is TRBV29-1; 8 bases are shared with TRBD1. Germline CDR1 reads SQVTM; CDR2 reads ANQGSEA. This CDR3 contains 13 residues.